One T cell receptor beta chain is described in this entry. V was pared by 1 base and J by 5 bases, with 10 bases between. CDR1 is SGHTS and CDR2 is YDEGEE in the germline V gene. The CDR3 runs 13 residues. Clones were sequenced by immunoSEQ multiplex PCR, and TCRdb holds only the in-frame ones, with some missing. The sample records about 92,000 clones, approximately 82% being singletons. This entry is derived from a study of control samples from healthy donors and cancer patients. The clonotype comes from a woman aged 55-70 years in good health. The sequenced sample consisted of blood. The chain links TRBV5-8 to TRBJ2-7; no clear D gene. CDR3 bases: TGTGCCAGCAGCTTGACCAACAGAGACGAGCAGTACTTC. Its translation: CASSLTNRDEQYF.